The rows below give T cell receptor beta chains drawn from one sample of a study of stem cell transplantation in POMP-related autoinflammatory disease. Repertoires were generated with immunoSEQ multiplex PCR, while TCRdb's copy carries only in-frame clones and drops some. This sample has some 26,000 clones, with more than 75% found just once. This specimen was CD4+ T cells from PBMCs, taken before stem cell transplantation. The receptor set was obtained from a human donor with POMP-related autoinflammation and immune dysregulation (PRAID). CDR3s leave out the opening cysteine and the closing phenylalanine or tryptophan. A D gene is named only where the DNA matches it firmly. Clone size is shown for a subset of rows, as once, few, many or a class of expanded clone.

d_gene: NA
j_gene: TRBJ1-1
v_gene: TRBV7-9
abundance: NA
CDR3aa: ASSQDGGTEAF

d_gene: NA
j_gene: TRBJ1-6
v_gene: TRBV5-1
abundance: NA
CDR3aa: ASSLDYGLKNSPLH

d_gene: NA
j_gene: TRBJ1-1
v_gene: TRBV19
abundance: NA
CDR3aa: ASSIDPPGINTEAF

d_gene: TRBD1
j_gene: TRBJ1-4
v_gene: TRBV2
abundance: NA
CDR3aa: ASSRQGPNEKLF

d_gene: NA
j_gene: TRBJ2-2
v_gene: TRBV9
abundance: NA
CDR3aa: ASSQDTGELF

d_gene: NA
j_gene: TRBJ1-6
v_gene: TRBV6-1
abundance: NA
CDR3aa: ASSETRDNNSPLH

d_gene: NA
j_gene: TRBJ2-1
v_gene: TRBV28
abundance: NA
CDR3aa: ASSHGGWGTRQAYNEQF

d_gene: NA
j_gene: TRBJ2-1
v_gene: TRBV4-1
abundance: NA
CDR3aa: ASSQEVGRRLGGKYNEQF

d_gene: NA
j_gene: TRBJ1-2
v_gene: TRBV6-6
abundance: NA
CDR3aa: ASSYSIPRGGYT

d_gene: NA
j_gene: TRBJ2-7
v_gene: TRBV4-2
abundance: NA
CDR3aa: ASSPHPGSRDEQY

d_gene: NA
j_gene: TRBJ1-5
v_gene: TRBV4-2
abundance: few
CDR3aa: ASSQGVGDQPQH

d_gene: TRBD1
j_gene: TRBJ1-2
v_gene: TRBV27
abundance: NA
CDR3aa: ASSITGGYGYT

d_gene: TRBD1
j_gene: TRBJ1-5
v_gene: TRBV11-2
abundance: few
CDR3aa: ASSLVPQGAGGNQPQH

d_gene: NA
j_gene: TRBJ1-1
v_gene: TRBV5-1
abundance: NA
CDR3aa: ASSFRGSPEAF

d_gene: NA
j_gene: TRBJ1-2
v_gene: TRBV7-2
abundance: NA
CDR3aa: ASTFGQGSYGYT

d_gene: TRBD2
j_gene: TRBJ2-1
v_gene: TRBV9
abundance: NA
CDR3aa: ASSVGAGKAVVDEQF

d_gene: NA
j_gene: TRBJ2-5
v_gene: TRBV28
abundance: NA
CDR3aa: ASRRKETQY

d_gene: NA
j_gene: TRBJ1-6
v_gene: TRBV11-2
abundance: NA
CDR3aa: ASSLVSGRGFALH

d_gene: TRBD2
j_gene: TRBJ2-3
v_gene: TRBV18
abundance: NA
CDR3aa: ASSWTSGRTDTQY

d_gene: NA
j_gene: TRBJ2-3
v_gene: TRBV6-1
abundance: NA
CDR3aa: ASSVNTDTQY

d_gene: NA
j_gene: TRBJ1-3
v_gene: TRBV9
abundance: NA
CDR3aa: ASSDRDTFSGNTIY

d_gene: TRBD2
j_gene: TRBJ2-1
v_gene: TRBV2
abundance: NA
CDR3aa: ASLRLAGTNEQF

d_gene: TRBD2
j_gene: TRBJ2-3
v_gene: TRBV19
abundance: NA
CDR3aa: ASSNQREDTDTQY

d_gene: NA
j_gene: TRBJ2-7
v_gene: TRBV27
abundance: NA
CDR3aa: ASSSISQVSRGEQY

d_gene: TRBD2
j_gene: TRBJ2-1
v_gene: TRBV7-3
abundance: NA
CDR3aa: ASSGGGTSGPNEQF

d_gene: TRBD1
j_gene: TRBJ1-4
v_gene: TRBV29-1
abundance: NA
CDR3aa: SVGGGQGEATNEKLF

d_gene: TRBD1
j_gene: TRBJ2-1
v_gene: TRBV5-1
abundance: NA
CDR3aa: ASSLTLGGRRYNEQF

d_gene: NA
j_gene: TRBJ2-7
v_gene: TRBV5-8
abundance: NA
CDR3aa: ASSLGADYEQY

d_gene: NA
j_gene: TRBJ1-1
v_gene: TRBV19
abundance: few
CDR3aa: ASSAQGNTEAF

d_gene: NA
j_gene: TRBJ1-1
v_gene: TRBV6-5
abundance: NA
CDR3aa: ASSYSAQGNTEAF

d_gene: TRBD1
j_gene: TRBJ1-2
v_gene: TRBV5-1
abundance: few
CDR3aa: ASSEQGQNYGYT

d_gene: NA
j_gene: TRBJ2-1
v_gene: TRBV9
abundance: NA
CDR3aa: ASSPLPRAPDRNNEQF